The 10 T cell receptor beta chains in this list originate from one sample, sequenced in a study of beta chain features in type 1 diabetes. Every bit of the isolated RNA underwent reverse transcription, so sequencing read expressed TCRB transcripts. Libraries were prepared by immunoSEQ multiplex PCR; TCRdb keeps only in-frame clonotypes and omits some of them. The data contain around 200,000 clones, about 13% of them singletons. The sequenced sample was central memory CD4+ T cells from blood. These receptors originate from a woman aged 18 to 35 in good health.

This clone has just a few counts. The chain carries TRBV15 and TRBJ1-5, with 11 bases that match TRBD1. This CDR3 is built from 15 residues. J was trimmed by 6 bases and V by 3 bases; bases with no gene match: 4. Germline CDR1 reads LNHNV; CDR2 reads YYDKDF (reference sequence). Here the CDR3 reads CATSRTGTGGQPQHF. Written as DNA, the CDR3 is TGTGCCACCAGCAGGACGGGGACAGGGGGTCAGCCCCAGCATTTT.

This clone was recorded a few times. V is TRBV18 and J is TRBJ2-1; tentative D call: TRBD2 (5 bases). There are 15 residues in the CDR3. V lost 1 base and J lost 5, with 12 bases in between. The germline V gene encodes CDR1 KGHSH and CDR2 LQKENI. This CDR3 is CASSPLDFRDNEQFF. CDR3 nucleotide sequence: TGTGCCAGCTCACCACTGGACTTTCGGGACAATGAGCAGTTCTTC.

The chain couples TRBV28 to TRBJ1-1; TRBD1 is a possible D gene (6 bases). Germline V gene lookup returns CDR1 MDHEN and CDR2 SYDVKM. The CDR3 runs 16 residues. Trimming shortened V by 6 bases and J by 0 bases, and 17 bases separated the two germline ends. The CDR3 DNA sequence: TGTGCCAGCAGCACCTGGATGGACAGTTTGAACACTGAAGCTTTCTTT. Its translation is CASSTWMDSLNTEAFF. The variable domain in full, with the rest retrieved from reference TRBV28 and TRBJ1-1, is DVKVTQSSRYLVKRTGEKVFLECVQDMDHENMFWYRQDPGLGLRLIYFSYDVKMKEKGDIPEGYSVSREKKERFSLILESASTNQTSMYLCASSTWMDSLNTEAFFGQGTRLTVV.

This clone was detected only a few times. The rearrangement links TRBV4-2 to TRBJ2-7, with 8 bases identical to TRBD2. The CDR3 is 16 amino acids. The junction had 6 bases not matched to a gene; V was cut back by 2 bases and J by 0 bases. Germline V gene data show CDR1 as LGHNA and CDR2 as YNFKEQ. The DNA for the CDR3 is TGTGCCAGCAGCCAACCCGGGACTAGGAGCTCCTACGAGCAGTACTTC. It is translated as CASSQPGTRSSYEQYF.

The rearrangement joins TRBV10-3 to TRBJ1-4; tentative D call: TRBD1 (5 bases). The germline gives CDR1 ENHRY, CDR2 SYGVKD. The CDR3 has 14 residues. The V end lost 4 bases, the J end lost 3 bases, and 9 bases lay between the germline ends. The CDR3, as DNA: TGTGCCATCAGTGCCAGGGCACCTAATGAAAAACTGTTTTTT. It yields the protein CAISARAPNEKLFF.

In its sample, this clone was seen a few times. The chain uses TRBV5-1 and TRBJ2-1, with D possibly TRBD1 on 6 matching bases. CDR1 is SGHRS and CDR2 is YFSETQ in the germline V gene. CDR3 size: 15 residues. Trimming pared 0 bases from V and 2 bases from J, leaving 9 bases between. The CDR3 sequence: CASSLVAGAYNEQFF. Written as DNA, the CDR3 is TGCGCCAGCAGCTTGGTGGCAGGGGCCTACAATGAGCAGTTCTTC.

This clone was seen more than once but under ten times. The V and J genes are TRBV28 and TRBJ2-7; D possibly corresponds to TRBD2 (5 bases). The CDR3 sequence is 14 residues long. Germline V gene sequence: CDR1 MDHEN, CDR2 SYDVKM. V lost 2 bases and J lost 4, with 12 bases in between. For the CDR3, the DNA is TGTGCCAGCAGTTTAAGCGGATCTCAATACGAGCAGTACTTC. Protein: CASSLSGSQYEQYF.

This clone has a handful of counts. This chain uses TRBV6-1 with TRBJ2-7; D is unresolved. V was shortened by 2 bases and J by 3 bases, with 8 bases between the two germline ends. This CDR3 comprises 13 residues. From germline, CDR1 is MNHNS and CDR2 SASEGT. The CDR3: CASSERQDYEQYF. In nucleotides, the CDR3 is TGTGCCAGCAGTGAACGGCAGGACTACGAGCAGTACTTC.

This clone has just a few counts. This chain connects TRBV28 to TRBJ2-7; TRBD1 agrees at 8 bases. V dropped 2 bases and J dropped 5; count of bases not matched to a gene: 11. The CDR3 runs to 16 residues. Germline assignment: CDR1 MDHEN and CDR2 SYDVKM. The DNA of the CDR3 is TGTGCCAGCAGTTTAGAACAAATGACAGGGGCAAACGAGCAGTACTTC. Translation: CASSLEQMTGANEQYF.

This chain joins TRBV21-1 and TRBJ2-1; TRBD1 reflects the table's D call only, with no check against the DNA. TRBV21-1 is a pseudogene. This CDR3 comprises 14 residues. This CDR3 is CASSSGQGLDEQFF. The DNA for the CDR3 is TGTGCCAGCAGCTCAGGACAGGGGTTGGATGAGCAGTTCTTC.